This record covers a single TCR beta chain. The trim removed 8 bases at V and 9 bases at J, leaving 13 bases unmatched. Germline V gene sequence: CDR1 MNHEY, CDR2 SVGEGT. This CDR3 is built from 14 residues. This specimen comes from a study of control samples from healthy donors and cancer patients. Assay: immunoSEQ multiplex PCR; the TCRdb copy retains only in-frame clones and omits some. The repertoire has about 83,000 clones, about nine tenths of them found once; the top ten carry roughly 15%. This TCR came from a middle-aged man in good health. The chain couples TRBV6-2 or TRBV6-3 to TRBJ2-1, with 7 nucleotides matching TRBD2. The sequenced sample was blood. CDR3 region: CASGPGGSGGEQFF. The CDR3 bases are TGTGCCAGCGGCCCGGGGGGATCGGGGGGTGAGCAGTTCTTC.